This T cell receptor (beta chain) is drawn from a study of blood T cell repertoires in COVID-19. The repertoire was sequenced with immunoSEQ multiplex PCR; TCRdb's copy has only in-frame clones and lacks some. The sample consists of 250,000 to 300,000 clones, around nine tenths of them appearing once. Each recovered donor of Cohort 3 presented with two negative PCRs, clearance, or symptom resolution. The sequenced sample consisted of PBMCs or T cells enriched from blood (not recorded which). The receptor was isolated from a woman in her twenties or thirties who had recovered from COVID-19.

CDR3 region: CASSLWLAGALSYEQYF. CDR3 coding DNA: TGTGCCAGCAGCTTGTGGCTAGCGGGAGCCCTTTCCTACGAGCAGTACTTC. The chain couples TRBV5-6 to TRBJ2-7; 10 bases match TRBD2. Germline values: CDR1 SGHDT, CDR2 YYEEEE. V was clipped by 1 base and J by 1 base; unmatched bases: 8. The CDR3 runs to 17 residues.